This TCR beta chain derives from a study of blood T cell repertoires in COVID-19. The table came from immunoSEQ multiplex PCR; TCRdb's copy has only in-frame clones and leaves some out. Of roughly 24,000 clones in the sample, around four fifths were seen once. The CDR3 spans 14 residues. Germline CDR1 is SNHLY and CDR2 is FYNNEI. Trimming shortened V by 3 bases and J by 3 bases, and 9 bases separated the two germline ends. Material: peripheral blood. The sequence derives from a man at least 80 years old with active or convalescent COVID-19. The chain has TRBV2 and TRBJ1-5; D gene ambiguous. The CDR3 region has the DNA TGTGCCAGCAGTGATTCGAGCCCCAATCAGCCCCAGCATTTT. It translates to CASSDSSPNQPQHF.